Following are 6 T cell receptor beta chains from one sample sequenced in a study of CD8+ T cells in alopecia areata. As to treatment: oral pan-JAK inhibitor, 5-10 mg twice daily. Sequencing relied on a cDNA template that was reverse transcribed from extracted RNA. Here immunoSEQ multiplex PCR was the method, and the copy in TCRdb shows in-frame clones only, minus some. The sample yields around 180,000 clones, around 60% seen once. Here the sequenced sample was CD4+ T cells sorted from blood, taken between weeks 47 and 50, from a patient treated with tofacitinib. Receptors originate from a human donor with alopecia areata.

The CDR3 region is CATSNGVQETQYF. DNA of the CDR3: TGTGCCACCAGCAACGGAGTCCAAGAGACCCAGTACTTC. The chain employs TRBV15 and TRBJ2-5; D not certain. This CDR3 has 13 amino acids. V was shortened by 4 bases and J by 1 base, with 7 bases between the two germline ends. CDR1 is LNHNV and CDR2 is YYDKDF in the germline V gene (reference sequence).

A few counts support this clone. The V and J genes are TRBV29-1 and TRBJ1-1, with D unclear. This CDR3 spans 11 amino acids. V lost 7 bases to trimming and J lost 1 base, with 7 bases between them. Germline values: CDR1 SQVTM, CDR2 ANQGSEA. The CDR3 loop reads CSGLGNTEAFF. The CDR3 nucleotides read TGCAGCGGACTGGGGAACACTGAAGCTTTCTTT. Full variable domain (rest looked up from reference TRBV29-1 and TRBJ1-1): SAVISQKPSRDICQRGTSLTIQCQVDSQVTMMFWYRQQPGQSLTLIATANQGSEATYESGFVIDKFPISRPNLTFSTLTVSNMSPEDSSIYLCSGLGNTEAFFGQGTRLTVV.

The rearrangement joins TRBV29-1 to TRBJ1-5; possibly TRBD1 for D (5 bases). The V gene's germline CDR1 is SQVTM and CDR2 ANQGSEA. CDR3 length: 13 amino acids. V was pared by 4 bases and J by 4 bases, with 11 bases between. The CDR3 DNA is TGCAGCGTTGGGGGTTCAGGGAATCAGCCCCAGCATTTT. It encodes CSVGGSGNQPQHF. Full variable domain (rest looked up from reference TRBV29-1 and TRBJ1-5): SAVISQKPSRDICQRGTSLTIQCQVDSQVTMMFWYRQQPGQSLTLIATANQGSEATYESGFVIDKFPISRPNLTFSTLTVSNMSPEDSSIYLCSVGGSGNQPQHFGDGTRLSIL.

This chain uses TRBV29-1 with TRBJ2-4, with no clear D. The CDR3 is 12 amino acids. CDR1 and CDR2 (germline): SQVTM, ANQGSEA. Trimming left V 4 bases short and J 0 bases short, with 4 bases between. The CDR3: CSVGIAKNIQYF. The CDR3 bases are TGCAGCGTTGGGATAGCCAAAAACATTCAGTACTTC.

The chain has TRBV23-1 and TRBJ2-7, with 7 bases fitting TRBD1. TRBV23-1 is reported as an ORF; its role is uncertain. Trimming cost V 0 bases and J 3 bases; bases outside gene matches: 5. The CDR3 totals 15 residues. CDR3: CASSQSGQINYEQYF. In nucleotides, the CDR3 is TGCGCCAGCAGTCAATCGGGACAGATAAACTACGAGCAGTACTTC.

This clone was detected only once. The chain is built from TRBV28 and TRBJ1-2; possible D gene TRBD1, 5 bases. V gave up 4 bases and J gave up 4 bases, with 19 bases separating them. Germline-derived CDR1 and CDR2 are MDHEN and SYDVKM. The CDR3 runs 16 residues. The CDR3: CASSSASRVSLYGYTF. CDR3 bases: TGTGCCAGCAGTTCAGCAAGCAGGGTGAGCCTCTATGGCTACACCTTC.